These T cell receptor beta chains were read from a single sample in a study of shared clonotypes between healthy human individuals. Sequencing used immunoSEQ multiplex PCR; TCRdb keeps in-frame clones, though not all of them. The data show some 2,500,000 clones, under 95% seen once. Sequenced sample: naive CD4+ T cells from PBMCs. The receptors stem from a man between 18 and 29 years old in good health. Some clones in this sample may be carry-over from other donors' samples. Each CDR3 is given with its conserved first and last residue. Fields, in order: J gene, D gene, V gene, clone size, CDR3 protein, CDR3 DNA. A D gene is named only where the DNA matches it firmly. The size entry is marked missing in some rows and otherwise reads once, few, many or a size class.

j_call: TRBJ2-5
d_call: .
v_call: TRBV9
clone_size: .
cdr3_aa: CASSVGGRGQETQYF
cdr3_nt: TGTGCCAGCAGCGTAGGGGGTCGGGGCCAAGAGACCCAGTACTTC

j_call: TRBJ1-2
d_call: .
v_call: TRBV19
clone_size: .
cdr3_aa: CASSIFAPGRNYGYTF
cdr3_nt: TGTGCCAGTAGTATATTCGCGCCCGGACGGAACTATGGCTACACCTTC

j_call: TRBJ2-2
d_call: TRBD2
v_call: TRBV9
clone_size: .
cdr3_aa: CASSVAGLAGVSTGELFF
cdr3_nt: TGTGCCAGCAGCGTAGCTGGGCTAGCGGGAGTTAGCACCGGGGAGCTGTTTTTT

j_call: TRBJ1-1
d_call: .
v_call: TRBV6-5
clone_size: few
cdr3_aa: CASRGQLLNTEAFF
cdr3_nt: TGTGCCAGCAGAGGACAGTTATTGAACACTGAAGCTTTCTTT

j_call: TRBJ1-5
d_call: .
v_call: TRBV9
clone_size: once
cdr3_aa: CASSRSRGNNQPQHF
cdr3_nt: TGTGCCAGCAGCCGGAGCAGGGGAAACAATCAGCCCCAGCATTTT

j_call: TRBJ2-1
d_call: .
v_call: TRBV9
clone_size: once
cdr3_aa: CASSERTGSYNEQFF
cdr3_nt: TGTGCCAGCAGCGAGAGGACCGGCTCCTACAATGAGCAGTTCTTC

j_call: TRBJ2-7
d_call: .
v_call: TRBV27
clone_size: .
cdr3_aa: CASSFVRRGEQYF
cdr3_nt: TGTGCCAGCAGTTTCGTTCGGCGGGGCGAGCAGTACTTC

j_call: TRBJ1-5
d_call: .
v_call: TRBV2
clone_size: .
cdr3_aa: CASSGVLGSNQPQHF
cdr3_nt: TGTGCCAGCAGTGGAGTCCTGGGCTCTAATCAGCCCCAGCATTTT

j_call: TRBJ2-5
d_call: TRBD2
v_call: TRBV5-1
clone_size: few
cdr3_aa: CASSLGSGEETQYF
cdr3_nt: TGCGCCAGCAGCTTGGGTAGCGGGGAAGAGACCCAGTACTTC

j_call: TRBJ2-7
d_call: .
v_call: TRBV6-1
clone_size: .
cdr3_aa: CAGRAGGRGEQYF
cdr3_nt: TGTGCCGGCAGAGCAGGGGGGAGAGGCGAGCAGTACTTC

j_call: TRBJ2-7
d_call: TRBD2
v_call: TRBV7-2
clone_size: .
cdr3_aa: CASSRRVAGVIYEQYF
cdr3_nt: TGTGCCAGCAGCCGCCGGGTAGCGGGAGTCATTTACGAGCAGTACTTC

j_call: TRBJ1-1
d_call: .
v_call: TRBV29-1
clone_size: .
cdr3_aa: CSVEDRVGTEAFF
cdr3_nt: TGCAGCGTTGAAGACAGGGTCGGAACTGAAGCTTTCTTT

j_call: TRBJ2-7
d_call: .
v_call: TRBV27
clone_size: .
cdr3_aa: CASSLSIRFPHEQYF
cdr3_nt: TGTGCCAGCAGTTTATCCATCCGTTTCCCCCACGAGCAGTACTTC

j_call: TRBJ1-4
d_call: .
v_call: TRBV5-1
clone_size: .
cdr3_aa: CASSLVPNPATNEKLFF
cdr3_nt: TGCGCCAGCAGCTTGGTCCCCAACCCCGCAACTAATGAAAAACTGTTTTTT

j_call: TRBJ1-4
d_call: TRBD1
v_call: TRBV7-2
clone_size: .
cdr3_aa: CASSLRSSGQYNEKLFF
cdr3_nt: TGTGCCAGCAGCTTACGGTCCTCGGGACAGTATAATGAAAAACTGTTTTTT

j_call: TRBJ1-5
d_call: .
v_call: TRBV5-1
clone_size: once
cdr3_aa: CASSLGLREQPQHF
cdr3_nt: TGCGCCAGCAGCTTGGGCCTTAGGGAGCAGCCCCAGCATTTT

j_call: TRBJ2-7
d_call: .
v_call: TRBV5-4
clone_size: .
cdr3_aa: CASSPKWGANSSYEQYF
cdr3_nt: TGTGCCAGCAGCCCGAAATGGGGGGCAAACAGCTCCTACGAGCAGTACTTC

j_call: TRBJ1-5
d_call: .
v_call: TRBV28
clone_size: .
cdr3_aa: CASSPVKLSNQPQHF
cdr3_nt: TGTGCCAGCAGCCCTGTAAAACTCTCGAATCAGCCCCAGCATTTT

j_call: TRBJ2-2
d_call: .
v_call: TRBV4-3
clone_size: .
cdr3_aa: CASSPDKPPGELFF
cdr3_nt: TGCGCCAGCAGCCCGGACAAGCCCCCGGGGGAGCTGTTTTTT

j_call: TRBJ1-1
d_call: TRBD1
v_call: TRBV29-1
clone_size: few
cdr3_aa: CSVDRGQGTEAFF
cdr3_nt: TGCAGCGTCGACAGGGGGCAGGGCACTGAAGCTTTCTTT

j_call: TRBJ2-7
d_call: .
v_call: TRBV7-9
clone_size: .
cdr3_aa: CASSPSSYEQYF
cdr3_nt: TGTGCCAGCAGCCCCAGCTCCTACGAGCAGTACTTC

j_call: TRBJ2-7
d_call: .
v_call: TRBV5-1
clone_size: .
cdr3_aa: CASSLGTENYEQYF
cdr3_nt: TGCGCCAGCAGCTTGGGGACAGAGAACTACGAGCAGTACTTC

j_call: TRBJ2-7
d_call: TRBD1
v_call: TRBV4-2
clone_size: .
cdr3_aa: CASSQSDRAYYEQYF
cdr3_nt: TGTGCCAGCAGCCAGTCGGACAGGGCTTACTACGAGCAGTACTTC

j_call: TRBJ2-3
d_call: .
v_call: TRBV7-3
clone_size: .
cdr3_aa: CASRSDISTDTQYF
cdr3_nt: TGTGCCAGCAGATCCGACATCAGCACAGATACGCAGTATTTT

j_call: TRBJ2-2
d_call: TRBD2
v_call: TRBV7-3
clone_size: .
cdr3_aa: CASSLIIAGATGELFF
cdr3_nt: TGTGCCAGCAGCTTAATAATAGCGGGAGCGACCGGGGAGCTGTTTTTT

j_call: TRBJ2-1
d_call: TRBD2
v_call: TRBV5-4
clone_size: .
cdr3_aa: CASSQISGSPSRGEQFF
cdr3_nt: TGTGCCAGCAGCCAGATAAGCGGGAGTCCATCAAGGGGTGAGCAGTTCTTC

j_call: TRBJ2-1
d_call: TRBD2
v_call: TRBV18
clone_size: .
cdr3_aa: CASSPLAGNYNEQFF
cdr3_nt: TGTGCCAGCTCACCATTAGCGGGAAACTACAATGAGCAGTTCTTC